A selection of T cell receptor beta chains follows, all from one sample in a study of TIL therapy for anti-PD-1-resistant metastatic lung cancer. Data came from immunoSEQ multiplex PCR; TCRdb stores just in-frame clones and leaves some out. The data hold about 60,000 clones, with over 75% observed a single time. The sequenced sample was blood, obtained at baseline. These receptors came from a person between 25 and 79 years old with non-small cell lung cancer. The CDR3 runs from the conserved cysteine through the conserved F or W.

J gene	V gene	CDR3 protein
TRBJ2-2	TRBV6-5	CASSYFTTGSGELFF
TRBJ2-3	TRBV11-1	CASSLQRRTDTQYF
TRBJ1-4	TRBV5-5	CASSRQGGFEKLFF
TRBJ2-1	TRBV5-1	CASSLAVGSVSLNEQFF
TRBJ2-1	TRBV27	CASRGTSGFDNEQFF
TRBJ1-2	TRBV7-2	CASSLDGYGYTF
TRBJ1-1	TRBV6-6	CASSYSPQYNTEAFF
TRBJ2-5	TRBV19	CASSIAGTGQETQYF
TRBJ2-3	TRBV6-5	CASSLAGGGKDTQYF
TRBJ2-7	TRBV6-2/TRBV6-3	CASSPVGYYEQYF
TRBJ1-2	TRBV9	CASSVATGGPPYGYTF
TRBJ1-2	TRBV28	CASSSGQGLYGYTF
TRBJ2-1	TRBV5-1	CASSWDGEQFF
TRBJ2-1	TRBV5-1	CASSPETMNNEQFF
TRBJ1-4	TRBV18	CASSPPGGEKLFF
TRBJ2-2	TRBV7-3	CASSSIAGGPTGELFF
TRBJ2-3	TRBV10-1	CASSEATDTQYF
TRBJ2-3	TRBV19	CASSIRGRIDTQYF
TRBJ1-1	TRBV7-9	CASDMGRANSEAFF
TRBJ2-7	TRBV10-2	CASSVRVPSYEQYF
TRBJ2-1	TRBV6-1	CASSEALLHEQFF
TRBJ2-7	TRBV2	CASHHLGEGHHEQYF
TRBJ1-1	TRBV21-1	CASSKRPKGTEAFF
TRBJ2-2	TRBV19	CASQTGGASGELFF
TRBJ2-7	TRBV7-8	CASSFKREGRYEQYF
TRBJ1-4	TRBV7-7	CASSPLGGGEKLFF
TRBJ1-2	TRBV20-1	CSANGLGGYTF
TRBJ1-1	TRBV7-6	CASSSWTDMNTEAFF
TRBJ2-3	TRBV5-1	CASSQTGGDGDTQYF
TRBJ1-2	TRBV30	CAWSGMEGYGYTF
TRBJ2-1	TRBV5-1	CASSSDRYYNEQFF
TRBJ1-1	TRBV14	CASRLTGNTEAFF
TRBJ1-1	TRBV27	CASSLMGGTMSTEAFF
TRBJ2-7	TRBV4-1	CASSQTGGAYEQYF
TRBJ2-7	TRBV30	CAWTRTGDGYEQYF
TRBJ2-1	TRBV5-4	CASSFGTGGTYNEQFF
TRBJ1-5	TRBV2	CASSERQGAQPQHF
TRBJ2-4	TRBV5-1	CASSLDPDRDGSYF
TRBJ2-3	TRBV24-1	CATSDYGADTQYF
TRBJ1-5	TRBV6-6	CASSPRGAGGNQPQHF
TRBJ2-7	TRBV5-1	CASSLDSGLEQYF
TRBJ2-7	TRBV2	CASRVLAGSYEQYF